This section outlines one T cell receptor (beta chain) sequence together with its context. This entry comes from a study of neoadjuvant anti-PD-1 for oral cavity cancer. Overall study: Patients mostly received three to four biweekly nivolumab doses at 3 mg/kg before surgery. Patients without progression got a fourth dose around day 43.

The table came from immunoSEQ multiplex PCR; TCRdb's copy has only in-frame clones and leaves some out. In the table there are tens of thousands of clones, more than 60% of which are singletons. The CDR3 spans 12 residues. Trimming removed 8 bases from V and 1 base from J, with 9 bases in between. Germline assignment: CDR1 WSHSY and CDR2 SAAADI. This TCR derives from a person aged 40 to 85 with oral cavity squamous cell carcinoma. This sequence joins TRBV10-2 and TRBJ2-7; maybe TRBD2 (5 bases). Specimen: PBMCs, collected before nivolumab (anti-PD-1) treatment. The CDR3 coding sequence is TGCGCCAGCGGAAGCGGATCCTACGAGCAGTACTTC. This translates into CASGSGSYEQYF.